A selection of T cell receptor beta chains follows, all from one sample in a study of shared clonotypes between healthy human individuals. Assay: immunoSEQ multiplex PCR; the TCRdb copy retains only in-frame clones and omits some. The repertoire holds 1.5 million to 2.5 million clones, with about 95% as singletons. Material for sequencing was naive CD8+ T cells sorted from blood. These receptors originate from a man between 18 and 29 years old in good health. CDR3s include the opening cysteine and the closing phenylalanine or tryptophan. D genes are given only for firm matches. Only some rows state a clone size, as once, few, many or a class for expanded clones.

j_call: TRBJ1-1; d_call: .; clone_size: .; v_call: TRBV6-5; cdr3_aa: CASSGGGAEAFF; cdr3_nt: TGTGCCAGCAGTGGAGGGGGAGCTGAAGCTTTCTTT
j_call: TRBJ1-1; d_call: .; clone_size: .; v_call: TRBV5-1; cdr3_aa: CASSDPWGITEAFF; cdr3_nt: TGCGCCAGCAGCGATCCTTGGGGTATCACTGAAGCTTTCTTT
j_call: TRBJ2-1; d_call: .; clone_size: .; v_call: TRBV27; cdr3_aa: CASSLGGSSYNEQFF; cdr3_nt: TGTGCCAGCAGTTTAGGGGGTAGCTCCTACAATGAGCAGTTCTTC
j_call: TRBJ2-7; d_call: TRBD1; clone_size: .; v_call: TRBV7-9; cdr3_aa: CASSQSGTGMSYEQYF; cdr3_nt: TGTGCCAGCAGCCAATCCGGGACAGGGATGTCCTACGAGCAGTACTTC
j_call: TRBJ2-7; d_call: TRBD1; clone_size: .; v_call: TRBV29-1; cdr3_aa: CSARTGGSYEQYF; cdr3_nt: TGCAGCGCGCGGACAGGCGGCTCCTACGAGCAGTACTTC
j_call: TRBJ2-2; d_call: .; clone_size: .; v_call: TRBV7-2; cdr3_aa: CASVSSPGELFF; cdr3_nt: TGTGCCAGCGTTTCTAGTCCCGGGGAGCTGTTTTTT
j_call: TRBJ1-6; d_call: TRBD1; clone_size: .; v_call: TRBV5-6; cdr3_aa: CASSSTAQDRPPLHF; cdr3_nt: TGTGCCAGCAGCTCCACTGCTCAGGACAGGCCACCCCTCCACTTT
j_call: TRBJ2-5; d_call: .; clone_size: .; v_call: TRBV6-6; cdr3_aa: CASRPRDSTETQYF; cdr3_nt: TGTGCCAGCAGACCCCGGGATTCTACGGAGACCCAGTACTTC
j_call: TRBJ1-1; d_call: .; clone_size: .; v_call: TRBV29-1; cdr3_aa: CSAPEGPEAFF; cdr3_nt: TGCAGCGCCCCGGAGGGGCCTGAAGCTTTCTTT
j_call: TRBJ1-1; d_call: .; clone_size: .; v_call: TRBV6-6; cdr3_aa: CASNPGRTEAFF; cdr3_nt: TGTGCCAGCAACCCGGGAAGGACTGAAGCTTTCTTT
j_call: TRBJ2-3; d_call: .; clone_size: .; v_call: TRBV21-1; cdr3_aa: CASRTSGRTDTQYF; cdr3_nt: TGTGCCAGCAGGACTAGCGGACGCACAGATACGCAGTATTTT
j_call: TRBJ2-3; d_call: .; clone_size: .; v_call: TRBV30; cdr3_aa: CAWSVGSWSTDTQYF; cdr3_nt: TGTGCCTGGAGTGTGGGTAGCTGGAGCACAGATACGCAGTATTTT
j_call: TRBJ2-1; d_call: TRBD2; clone_size: .; v_call: TRBV28; cdr3_aa: CASSLPGGIEQFF; cdr3_nt: TGTGCCAGCAGTTTACCGGGGGGAATTGAGCAGTTCTTC
j_call: TRBJ1-1; d_call: TRBD1; clone_size: .; v_call: TRBV5-6; cdr3_aa: CASSWNRGGIGTEAFF; cdr3_nt: TGTGCCAGCAGCTGGAACAGGGGTGGGATTGGTACTGAAGCTTTCTTT
j_call: TRBJ1-5; d_call: .; clone_size: .; v_call: TRBV12-5; cdr3_aa: CASEAGTGNQPQHF; cdr3_nt: TGTGCTAGTGAGGCAGGGACGGGCAATCAGCCCCAGCATTTT
j_call: TRBJ2-7; d_call: TRBD1; clone_size: .; v_call: TRBV7-8; cdr3_aa: CASSLDWTGDFYEQYF; cdr3_nt: TGTGCCAGCAGCTTAGATTGGACAGGGGATTTCTACGAGCAGTACTTC
j_call: TRBJ2-5; d_call: TRBD1; clone_size: .; v_call: TRBV4-1; cdr3_aa: CASSKEGAWETQYF; cdr3_nt: TGCGCCAGCAGCAAAGAGGGGGCATGGGAGACCCAGTACTTC
j_call: TRBJ2-6; d_call: .; clone_size: .; v_call: TRBV10-2; cdr3_aa: CASSESRVFGANVLTF; cdr3_nt: TGCGCCAGCAGTGAATCCAGGGTGTTCGGGGCCAACGTCCTGACTTTC
j_call: TRBJ1-2; d_call: .; clone_size: once; v_call: TRBV29-1; cdr3_aa: CSVETNREGYTF; cdr3_nt: TGCAGCGTTGAAACCAACAGGGAGGGCTACACCTTC
j_call: TRBJ2-7; d_call: TRBD1; clone_size: .; v_call: TRBV19; cdr3_aa: CASSAGTGAYEQYF; cdr3_nt: TGTGCCAGTAGTGCGGGGACAGGAGCCTACGAGCAGTACTTC
j_call: TRBJ2-7; d_call: TRBD1; clone_size: once; v_call: TRBV4-1; cdr3_aa: CASSRPGQDYEQYF; cdr3_nt: TGCGCCAGCAGCCGACCGGGACAGGATTACGAGCAGTACTTC
j_call: TRBJ1-2; d_call: .; clone_size: .; v_call: TRBV6-6; cdr3_aa: CATILGAIANYGYTF; cdr3_nt: TGTGCCACCATCCTTGGGGCAATAGCTAACTATGGCTACACCTTC